The 27 T cell receptor beta chains reported below all come from one sample, sequenced in a study of T cells in Graves' hyperthyroidism and ophthalmopathy. Amplified TCR beta CDR3 regions came from RNA transcripts. The HTBI primer set served for first-round RT-PCR of the TCR CDR3. MiXCR was run by TCRdb on the multiplex PCR reads, yielding one entry per CDR3 protein. Of roughly 350,000 distinct CDR3 sequences in the sample, approximately 14% were seen once. The sequenced sample consisted of blood. These TCRs come from a woman aged 25-40 years with Graves' ophthalmopathy.

The sample holds many counts of this clonotype. The chain joins TRBV24-1 to TRBJ1-5; D might be TRBD1 (5 bases). Per the germline V gene, CDR1 is KGHDR and CDR2 is SFDVKD. This CDR3 has 14 residues. Trimming stripped 3 bases from V and 3 bases from J, with 8 bases between. In DNA form, the CDR3 reads TGTGCCACCAGTGATCAGGGTTCCAATCAGCCCCAGCATTTT. It encodes CATSDQGSNQPQHF.

This clonotype has at least ten counts. The chain combines TRBV7-3 with TRBJ2-1; the D gene is possibly TRBD2 (6 bases). The CDR3 is 16 residues long. V lost 0 bases, J lost 4 bases, and 13 bases lay in between. The germline V gene encodes CDR1 SGHTA and CDR2 FQGTGA. CDR3 protein: CASSLTSGTSYNEQFF. The CDR3 coding sequence is TGTGCCAGCAGCTTAACTTCCGGGACTTCTTACAATGAGCAGTTCTTC.

Ten or more counts support this clonotype. The rearrangement links TRBV9 to TRBJ2-3; 7 bases align to TRBD2. This CDR3 is 16 amino acids long. CDR1 and CDR2 (germline): SGDLS, YYNGEE. With V trimmed by 1 base and J by 5 bases, 10 bases remained unmatched. The CDR3 DNA sequence: TGTGCCAGCAGCGTACATGGGTCTAGCGGTAGAGATACGCAGTATTTT. Protein: CASSVHGSSGRDTQYF.

This clonotype was found many times. The chain employs TRBV13 and TRBJ1-1, with 8 bases fitting TRBD1. V lost 5 bases, J lost 1 base, and 9 bases stayed unmatched. Germline CDR1 and CDR2: PRHDT and FYEKMQ (reference sequence). This CDR3 region has 16 residues. CDR3 nucleotide sequence: TGTGCCAGCAGCCCCATGCAGGGGGCGGGGAACACTGAAGCTTTCTTT. Residues: CASSPMQGAGNTEAFF.

This clonotype occurred a few times. The chain links TRBV7-2 to TRBJ1-1; D is unclear. Germline lookup yields CDR1 SGHTA and CDR2 FQGNSA. V was trimmed by 2 bases and J by 11 bases, leaving 18 bases between them. This CDR3 spans 14 amino acids. CDR3 in DNA: TGTGCCAGCAGCTTAAATTCTAGGCAGACCGCGGCTTTCTTT. As protein: CASSLNSRQTAAFF.

This clonotype has ten or more counts. The CDR3 DNA follows: TGTGCCATCACCAACCCCCGGAGGGAGCGGGGGCCCAAAGGGGAGGCCTACGAGCAGTACTTC. It translates to CAITNPRRERGPKGEAYEQYF. This chain joins TRBV10-3 and TRBJ2-7, with TRBD2 identical over 8 bases. V lost 7 bases and J lost 2; bases outside the gene matches: 28. This CDR3 is built from 21 residues. Germline V gives CDR1 ENHRY, CDR2 SYGVKD.

This clonotype was seen many times. The rearrangement links TRBV2 to TRBJ2-3; 8 bases line up with TRBD2. This CDR3 is 16 amino acids long. The V segment lost 6 bases and the J segment 2 bases; nucleotides outside the gene matches: 10. Per the germline V gene, CDR1 is SNHLY and CDR2 is FYNNEI. The CDR3 region has the DNA TGTGCCAGCAGCGTCATTTGGCGGGGGGACACAGATACGCAGTATTTT. This translates into CASSVIWRGDTDTQYF.

This clonotype was found many times. The J gene is TRBJ2-1, the V gene TRBV7-9; TRBD2 aligns across 11 bases. CDR3 length equals 16 residues. CDR1 is SEHNR and CDR2 is FQNEAQ in the germline V gene (reference sequence). V lost 5 bases and J lost 2; bases outside the gene matches: 5. The CDR3 here is CASSLLAGGTYNEQFF. The CDR3 bases are TGTGCCAGCAGCCTCCTAGCGGGGGGTACCTACAATGAGCAGTTCTTC.

The V and J genes are TRBV11-2 and TRBJ2-7; tentatively, D is TRBD1 or TRBD2 (5 bases each). With 6 bases removed from V and 2 bases from J, the gap between germline ends came to 14 bases. In germline, CDR1 is SGHAT, CDR2 FQNNGV. CDR3 size: 14 residues. In DNA, the CDR3 is TGTGCCAGCAGGGGGACCGGGATGGCCTACGAGCAGTACTTC. Its protein is CASRGTGMAYEQYF.

In its sample, this clonotype was seen a few times. This chain connects TRBV15 to TRBJ1-1, with TRBD1 matching over 7 bases. Germline V lookup: CDR1 LNHNV, CDR2 YYDKDF (reference sequence). Trimming removed 0 bases from V and 3 bases from J; junction bases left unmatched: 4. The CDR3 spans 15 residues. The chain's CDR3 is CATSRETGTDTEAFF. The CDR3 region has the DNA TGTGCCACCAGCAGAGAGACAGGGACGGACACTGAAGCTTTCTTT.

The V call is TRBV6-1, the J call TRBJ1-6, with D perhaps TRBD1 (5 bases). The V end was cut by 8 bases, the J end by 7 bases, with 15 bases between. The CDR3 runs 14 residues. The V gene's germline CDR1 is MNHNS and CDR2 SASEGT. The CDR3 region is CASSGVSQNSPLHF. CDR3 DNA sequence: TGTGCCAGCTCGGGGGTGTCACAGAATTCACCCCTCCACTTT.

In this sample, this clonotype turned up many times. V usage is TRBV2 and J usage is TRBJ2-3; 7 bases agree with TRBD1. The germline V gene encodes CDR1 SNHLY and CDR2 FYNNEI. The CDR3 is 15 amino acids. V shed 8 bases, J shed 2 bases, and the junction held 10 bases outside the gene matches. The CDR3 DNA reads as TGTGCCAGCGGGAAAGGGACAGTACCCACAGATACGCAGTATTTT. This codes for CASGKGTVPTDTQYF. The whole variable domain, filled in from reference TRBV2 and TRBJ2-3, reads EPEVTQTPSHQVTQMGQEVILRCVPISNHLYFYWYRQILGQKVEFLVSFYNNEISEKSEIFDDQFSVERPDGSNFTLKIRSTKLEDSAMYFCASGKGTVPTDTQYFGPGTRLTVL.

The CDR3 DNA reads as TGTGCCAGCAGATCCCCGGGACAGGGGACCTACGAGCAGTACTTC. This codes for CASRSPGQGTYEQYF. The gene calls are TRBV6-1 and TRBJ2-7, with TRBD1 matching 10 bases. Germline V gene lookup returns CDR1 MNHNS and CDR2 SASEGT. Germline trimming cut 6 bases from V and 2 bases from J; bases unmatched to any gene: 7. This CDR3 has 15 amino acids.

This clonotype was counted ten times or more. The chain uses TRBV28 and TRBJ1-5, with D hard to call. The CDR3 is 16 amino acids. Germline CDR1 reads MDHEN; CDR2 reads SYDVKM. V was trimmed by 4 bases and J by 0 bases, leaving 13 bases between them. CDR3 coding DNA: TGTGCCAGCAGTTCCCTCGGGTCAGCTAGCAATCAGCCCCAGCATTTT. It specifies CASSSLGSASNQPQHF.

The sample holds many counts of this clonotype. The rearrangement links TRBV18 to TRBJ2-2; D uncertain. This CDR3 comprises 14 residues. Trimming pared 1 base from V and 2 bases from J, leaving 5 bases between. The germline gives CDR1 KGHSH, CDR2 LQKENI. CDR3 nucleotides: TGTGCCAGCTCACCACTGAAAAACACCGGGGAGCTGTTTTTT. It translates to CASSPLKNTGELFF.

This clonotype was picked up many times. J is TRBJ2-6 and V is TRBV30; D ambiguous. Trimming shortened V by 1 base and J by 4 bases, and 8 bases separated the two germline ends. This CDR3 contains 14 residues. Germline V gives CDR1 GTSNPN, CDR2 SVGIG (reference sequence). CDR3 DNA: TGTGCCTGGAGTGGTCTTGCGGGGGCCAACGTCCTGACTTTC. Translation gives CAWSGLAGANVLTF.

In this sample, this clonotype turned up many times. V and J are TRBV6-1 and TRBJ2-7, with TRBD2 as a possible D gene (6 bases). Germline V gene data show CDR1 as MNHNS and CDR2 as SASEGT. Trimming cost V 6 bases and J 0 bases, with 15 bases left between them. This CDR3 is built from 15 residues. The chain's CDR3 is CASRAGRGISYEQYF. CDR3 DNA sequence: TGTGCCAGCAGAGCAGGGCGGGGAATCTCCTACGAGCAGTACTTC.

The rearrangement uses TRBV24-1 and TRBJ2-2; 8 nucleotides agree with TRBD1. This CDR3 spans 16 amino acids. Germline CDR1 and CDR2: KGHDR and SFDVKD. After removal of 4 bases from V and 1 base from J, the junction contained 4 bases not matched to a gene. DNA of the CDR3: TGTGCCACCAGTGAACTCGGACAGGGGAACACCGGGGAGCTGTTTTTT. Translation: CATSELGQGNTGELFF.

This clonotype occurred once. The V and J genes are TRBV2 and TRBJ2-6, with D possibly matching TRBD1 (6 bases). From germline, CDR1 is SNHLY and CDR2 FYNNEI. This CDR3 comprises 19 residues. The ends were cut back, 6 bases at V and 0 bases at J, with 21 bases in the middle. CDR3 nucleotide sequence: TGTGCCAGCAGAGATTGGACAGCTAAAATAGTCTCTGGGGCCAACGTCCTGACTTTC. Translated, it gives CASRDWTAKIVSGANVLTF.

Ten or more counts support this clonotype. V and J are TRBV6-2 or TRBV6-3 and TRBJ2-1, with 8 bases fitting TRBD2. V lost 0 bases to trimming and J lost 9 bases; unmatched junction nucleotides: 7. Germline loops: CDR1 MNHEY, CDR2 SVGEGT. This CDR3 contains 15 residues. This CDR3 reads CASSYSREAGGEQFF. For the CDR3, the DNA is TGTGCCAGCAGTTACTCGAGAGAGGCGGGAGGTGAGCAGTTCTTC.

CDR3 in DNA: TGTGCCAGCAGCTTAGTGAGGACCGACTACGAGCAGTACTTC. Translation gives CASSLVRTDYEQYF. This chain joins TRBV7-2 and TRBJ2-7; D is ambiguous. V was shortened by 1 base and J by 3 bases, with 10 bases between the two germline ends. This CDR3 comprises 14 residues. Germline V gene lookup returns CDR1 SGHTA and CDR2 FQGNSA. Variable domain in full (rest from reference TRBV7-2 and TRBJ2-7): GAGVSQSPSNKVTEKGKDVELRCDPISGHTALYWYRQSLGQGLEFLIYFQGNSAPDKSGLPSDRFSAERTGGSVSTLTIQRTQQEDSAVYLCASSLVRTDYEQYFGPGTRLTVT.

There are many counts of this clonotype. This sequence joins TRBV7-9 and TRBJ2-7, with D perhaps being TRBD1 or TRBD2 (5 bases each). V was cut by 1 base and J by 0 bases, with 10 bases left in between. CDR1 is SEHNR, CDR2 FQNEAQ, per germline (reference sequence). This CDR3 spans 15 amino acids. The CDR3 loop is CASSLVEGSSYEQYF. In DNA form, the CDR3 reads TGTGCCAGCAGCTTAGTTGAGGGGAGCTCCTACGAGCAGTACTTC.

This clonotype was picked up many times. This chain connects TRBV11-3 to TRBJ2-1; 7 bases map to TRBD2. The CDR3 is 14 residues long. Germline assignment: CDR1 SGHNT and CDR2 YENEEA. Losses at the gene ends were 10 bases for V and 8 bases for J; bases not matched to a gene: 14. The DNA for the CDR3 is TGTGCCACCGCAGCGGGGCCGATGGGATATGAGCAGTTCTTC. It is translated as CATAAGPMGYEQFF.

This clonotype was counted at least ten times. This chain links TRBV7-9 with TRBJ2-3; D assignment may be TRBD1 or TRBD2 (5 bases each). V was clipped by 6 bases and J by 1 base, with 17 bases between them. CDR3 length: 16 residues. Germline V gene lookup returns CDR1 SEHNR and CDR2 FQNEAQ (reference sequence). Here the CDR3 DNA reads TGTGCCAGCAGTCAAACTAACCGGGACGGCACAGATACGCAGTATTTT. Its protein is CASSQTNRDGTDTQYF. Complete variable domain (other parts from reference TRBV7-9 and TRBJ2-3): DTGVSQNPRHKITKRGQNVTFRCDPISEHNRLYWYRQTLGQGPEFLTYFQNEAQLEKSRLLSDRFSAERPKGSFSTLEIQRTEQGDSAMYLCASSQTNRDGTDTQYFGPGTRLTVL.

The V and J genes are TRBV7-9 and TRBJ2-7; D not certain. V was trimmed by 5 bases and J by 5 bases, leaving 13 bases between them. CDR3 length: 13 residues. In germline, CDR1 is SEHNR, CDR2 FQNEAQ (reference sequence). The CDR3 nucleotides read TGTGCCAGCAGCCTGCTGGGTGGGAACGAGCAGTACTTC. It specifies CASSLLGGNEQYF.

This clonotype has a count of ten or more. The chain is built from TRBV20-1 and TRBJ1-2; D remains unclear. Germline CDR1 is DFQATT and CDR2 is SNEGSKA (reference sequence). Trimming took off 0 bases at V and 9 bases at J, with 14 bases between the two ends. The CDR3 loop spans 13 amino acids. The CDR3 nucleotides are TGCAGTGCTAGAGATGACCGGGAGAGTAGCTACACCTTC. The encoded protein is CSARDDRESSYTF.

This clonotype came up many times. This rearrangement joins TRBV20-1 to TRBJ1-1; D not certain. Germline V gene data show CDR1 as DFQATT and CDR2 as SNEGSKA (reference sequence). V lost 6 bases, J lost 3 bases, and 14 bases lay in between. The CDR3 loop spans 13 amino acids. CDR3 bases: TGCAGTGCAAAAGAAAGGGCTTACACTGAAGCTTTCTTT. Translating it yields CSAKERAYTEAFF.